The 8 T cell receptor beta chains in this list originate from one sample, sequenced in a study of T cells after yellow fever vaccination. A single record per CDR3 protein comes from TCRdb applying MiXCR to the 5' RACE reads. The repertoire has some 240,000 distinct CDR3 sequences, 3.2% of them found once; the top ten carry 3.2%. The material sequenced was CD4+ T cells sorted from PBMCs, taken 10 days after the yellow fever booster vaccination. The receptor set was obtained from a man between 18 and 29 years old who received the YFV17D yellow fever vaccine.

This clonotype was seen ten or more times. The chain joins TRBV4-3 to TRBJ1-4, with 8 nucleotides matching TRBD1. In germline, CDR1 is LGHNA, CDR2 YSLEER. The CDR3 consists of 19 residues. V was clipped by 1 base and J by 7 bases; unmatched bases: 17. CDR3 sequence (DNA): TGCGCCAGCAGCCAAGTCCGTAGTCTCGGGACAGGCCAGGGTGAAAAACTGTTTTTT. It is translated as CASSQVRSLGTGQGEKLFF.

The chain uses TRBV5-1 and TRBJ1-1; D gene unclear. The ends were cut back, 5 bases at V and 0 bases at J, with 8 bases in the middle. The CDR3 totals 13 residues. Germline V CDR1 and CDR2: SGHRS, YFSETQ. The CDR3 is CASRTKVNTEAFF. CDR3 nucleotides: TGCGCCAGCAGGACGAAAGTGAACACTGAAGCTTTCTTT.

This chain connects TRBV11-2 to TRBJ2-7; D is perhaps TRBD1 (6 bases). This CDR3 region has 14 residues. With 4 bases removed from V and 0 bases from J, the gap between germline ends came to 10 bases. The germline V gene has CDR1 SGHAT and CDR2 FQNNGV. This CDR3 reads CASSSGTLSYEQYF. The CDR3, as DNA: TGTGCCAGCAGCTCCGGGACACTCTCCTACGAGCAGTACTTC.

This clonotype was seen at least ten times. The chain couples TRBV5-6 to TRBJ2-7; D is undetermined. From germline, CDR1 is SGHDT and CDR2 YYEEEE. The V and J ends lost 5 bases and 5 bases respectively, with 14 bases between them. The CDR3 spans 13 residues. The CDR3 sequence: CASRSSRIHEQYV. The DNA for the CDR3 is TGTGCCAGCAGATCCAGTCGCATTCACGAGCAGTACGTC.

In its sample, this clonotype was seen a few times. The chain recombines TRBV4-1 with TRBJ1-5, with D uncertain. The CDR3 has 13 residues. V was pared by 0 bases and J by 4 bases, with 4 bases between. Germline lookup yields CDR1 MGHRA and CDR2 YSYEKL. The DNA of the CDR3 is TGCGCCAGCAGCCAAGACACAAATCAGCCCCAGCATTTT. It specifies CASSQDTNQPQHF.

The chain carries TRBV12-3 or TRBV12-4 and TRBJ1-1; TRBD1 might be the D (5 bases). V lost 6 bases and J 5 bases, leaving 16 bases between the germline ends. This CDR3 is 14 amino acids long. The CDR3 nucleotides are TGTGCCAGCAGGATCGGGACGGGAAGGACTGAAGCTTTCTTT. Translated: CASRIGTGRTEAFF.

The chain has TRBV3-1 and TRBJ2-6; no reliable D call. Germline V lookup: CDR1 LGHDT, CDR2 YNNKEL (reference sequence). This CDR3 has 14 residues. Deletions cut 1 base from V and 12 bases from J, with 13 bases between. The CDR3 sequence is CASSQVQGQPVLTF. CDR3 coding DNA: TGTGCCAGCAGCCAAGTTCAAGGGCAACCCGTCCTGACTTTC.

This clonotype was counted ten times or more. The rearrangement uses TRBV5-5 and TRBJ2-1; D is undetermined. Germline CDR1 SGHKS, CDR2 YYEKEE (reference sequence). Trimming cost V 0 bases and J 0 bases, with 10 bases left between them. This CDR3 has 16 residues. CDR3 region: CASSLGPDPSYNEQFF. The CDR3 DNA sequence: TGTGCCAGCAGCTTGGGTCCGGATCCCTCCTACAATGAGCAGTTCTTC.